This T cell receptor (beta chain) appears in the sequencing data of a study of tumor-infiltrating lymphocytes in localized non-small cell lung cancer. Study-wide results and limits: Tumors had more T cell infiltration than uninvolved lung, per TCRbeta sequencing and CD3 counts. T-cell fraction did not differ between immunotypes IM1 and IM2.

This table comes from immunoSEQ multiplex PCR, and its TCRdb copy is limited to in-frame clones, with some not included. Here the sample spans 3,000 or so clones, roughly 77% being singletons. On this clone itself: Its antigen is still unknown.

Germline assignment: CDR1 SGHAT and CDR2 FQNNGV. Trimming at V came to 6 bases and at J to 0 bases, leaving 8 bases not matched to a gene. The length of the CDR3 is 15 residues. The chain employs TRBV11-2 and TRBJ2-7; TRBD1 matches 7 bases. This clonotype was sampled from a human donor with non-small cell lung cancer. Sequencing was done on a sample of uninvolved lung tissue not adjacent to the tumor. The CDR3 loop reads CASSLSGTVSYEQYF. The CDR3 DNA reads TGTGCCAGCAGTTTATCCGGGACAGTCTCCTACGAGCAGTACTTC. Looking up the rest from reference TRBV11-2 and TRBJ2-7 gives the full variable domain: EAGVAQSPRYKIIEKRQSVAFWCNPISGHATLYWYQQILGQGPKLLIQFQNNGVVDDSQLPKDRFSAERLKGVDSTLKIQPAKLEDSAVYLCASSLSGTVSYEQYFGPGTRLTVT.